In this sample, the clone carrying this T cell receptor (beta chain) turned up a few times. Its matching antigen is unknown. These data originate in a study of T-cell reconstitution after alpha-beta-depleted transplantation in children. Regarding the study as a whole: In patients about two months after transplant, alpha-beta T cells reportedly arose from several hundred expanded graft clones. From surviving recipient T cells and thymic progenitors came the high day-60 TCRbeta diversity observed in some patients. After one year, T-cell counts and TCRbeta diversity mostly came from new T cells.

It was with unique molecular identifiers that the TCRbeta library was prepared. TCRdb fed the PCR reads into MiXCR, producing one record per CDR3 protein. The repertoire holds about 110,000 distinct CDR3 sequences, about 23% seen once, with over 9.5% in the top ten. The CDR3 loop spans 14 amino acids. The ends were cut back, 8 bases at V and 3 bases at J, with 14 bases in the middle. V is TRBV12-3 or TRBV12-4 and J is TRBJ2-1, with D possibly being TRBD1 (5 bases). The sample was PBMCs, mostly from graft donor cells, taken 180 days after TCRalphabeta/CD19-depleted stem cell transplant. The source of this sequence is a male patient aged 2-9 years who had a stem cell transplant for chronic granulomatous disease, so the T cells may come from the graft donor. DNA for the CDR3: TGTGCCAGCGCCGTTGGGGCCAACTACAATGAGCAGTTCTTC. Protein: CASAVGANYNEQFF.